This T cell receptor beta chain was obtained from a study of T cells after yellow fever vaccination. V lost 4 bases, J lost 2 bases, and 15 bases lay in between. There are 16 residues in the CDR3. Study conclusions and caveats: Subsequent to the booster, the majority of primary-vaccination clones reappeared (about 97% CD4, 88% CD8).

There are many counts of this clonotype. TCRdb analysed the 5' RACE reads with MiXCR anew, one entry per CDR3 protein. The repertoire consists of about 94,000 distinct CDR3 sequences, with approximately 8.4% occurring once and the leading ten covering about 15%. V and J are TRBV12-3 or TRBV12-4 and TRBJ2-1; the D call may be TRBD1 or TRBD2 (5 bases each). The sample was CD8+ T cells not binding an NS4B(214-222) dextramer, sorted from PBMCs, taken less than 16 days after the first yellow fever vaccination. The sequence derives from a young man who received the YFV17D yellow fever vaccine. The CDR3 loop reads CASSWVRQGPYNEQFF. Here the CDR3 DNA reads TGTGCCAGCAGTTGGGTCCGGCAGGGACCCTACAATGAGCAGTTCTTC.